Listed below are T cell receptor beta chains from one sample, sequenced in a study of CD8+ T cells in alopecia areata. Here immunoSEQ multiplex PCR was the method, and the copy in TCRdb shows in-frame clones only, minus some. This sample has 170,000 or so clones, with around 60% found just once. This specimen consisted of CD8+ T cells sorted from blood, obtained at week 24, from a patient treated with tofacitinib. These TCRs come from a human donor with alopecia areata. The CDR3 runs from the conserved cysteine through the conserved F or W. The D gene is left open where the match is weak. Part of the rows lack a size; the others show once, few, many or a class for expanded clones.

j_call: TRBJ1-6
clone_size: -
v_call: TRBV15
d_call: -
cdr3_nt: TGTGCCACCAGCAGAGAACGTACAGTTTCTAATTCACCCCTCCACTTT
cdr3_aa: CATSRERTVSNSPLHF

j_call: TRBJ2-3
clone_size: -
v_call: TRBV4-2
d_call: TRBD2
cdr3_nt: TGTGCCAGCAGCCAAGAGGGGGGGGTGTTCACAGATACGCAGTATTTT
cdr3_aa: CASSQEGGVFTDTQYF

j_call: TRBJ1-5
clone_size: -
v_call: TRBV19
d_call: -
cdr3_nt: TGTGCCAGTAGTGAAACGGGATCTGTTAGGCAGCCCCAGCATTTT
cdr3_aa: CASSETGSVRQPQHF

j_call: TRBJ2-1
clone_size: -
v_call: TRBV6-6
d_call: -
cdr3_nt: TGTGCCAGCAGTTCTCAGGGGAGAAACTACAATGAGCAGTTCTTC
cdr3_aa: CASSSQGRNYNEQFF

j_call: TRBJ2-5
clone_size: -
v_call: TRBV4-1
d_call: TRBD2
cdr3_nt: TGCGCCAGCAGCTACCCGGGGGGGCAAGAGACCCAGTACTTC
cdr3_aa: CASSYPGGQETQYF

j_call: TRBJ1-2
clone_size: -
v_call: TRBV29-1
d_call: -
cdr3_nt: TGCAGCGTTGAAGGACGGCCTTCCGGTGGCTACACCTTC
cdr3_aa: CSVEGRPSGGYTF

j_call: TRBJ1-1
clone_size: -
v_call: TRBV30
d_call: -
cdr3_nt: TGTGCCTGGACCAAGGGAGGGATCGGCACTGAAGCTTTCTTT
cdr3_aa: CAWTKGGIGTEAFF

j_call: TRBJ1-1
clone_size: -
v_call: TRBV29-1
d_call: -
cdr3_nt: TGCAGCGTTGATGAGAACACTGAAGCTTTCTTT
cdr3_aa: CSVDENTEAFF

j_call: TRBJ1-2
clone_size: -
v_call: TRBV7-9
d_call: -
cdr3_nt: TGTGCCAGCAGCCCCCGTGGGCAGGGCCCGTTCTATGGCTACACCTTC
cdr3_aa: CASSPRGQGPFYGYTF

j_call: TRBJ1-1
clone_size: -
v_call: TRBV28
d_call: -
cdr3_nt: TGTGCCAGCAGTCGTTCTGAAGCTTTCTTT
cdr3_aa: CASSRSEAFF

j_call: TRBJ2-7
clone_size: -
v_call: TRBV6-6
d_call: -
cdr3_nt: TGTGCCAGCAGTTACTCTCCCTACGAGCAGTACTTC
cdr3_aa: CASSYSPYEQYF

j_call: TRBJ2-1
clone_size: -
v_call: TRBV5-1
d_call: -
cdr3_nt: TGCGCCAGCAGTGAACTTCTCAATGAGCAGTTCTTC
cdr3_aa: CASSELLNEQFF

j_call: TRBJ2-1
clone_size: -
v_call: TRBV13
d_call: -
cdr3_nt: TGTGCCAGCAGCTTGGCCAGCCGTCGGCAGTTCTTC
cdr3_aa: CASSLASRRQFF

j_call: TRBJ2-1
clone_size: -
v_call: TRBV4-2
d_call: -
cdr3_nt: TGTGCCAGCAGCCAAGGAGGGAATGAGCAGTTCTTC
cdr3_aa: CASSQGGNEQFF

j_call: TRBJ1-2
clone_size: -
v_call: TRBV5-1
d_call: -
cdr3_nt: TGCGCCAGCAGATCTGGGGACGGGGATGGCTACACCTTC
cdr3_aa: CASRSGDGDGYTF

j_call: TRBJ2-7
clone_size: few
v_call: TRBV6-5
d_call: -
cdr3_nt: TGTGCCAGCAGTTACACAGGGGGGGGATACGAGCAGTACTTC
cdr3_aa: CASSYTGGGYEQYF

j_call: TRBJ1-2
clone_size: -
v_call: TRBV5-6
d_call: -
cdr3_nt: TGTGCCAGCAGCTCCTACCTGACATTACTCCTCTATGGCTACACCTTC
cdr3_aa: CASSSYLTLLLYGYTF

j_call: TRBJ2-5
clone_size: -
v_call: TRBV5-1
d_call: -
cdr3_nt: TGCGCCAGCAGCTTTCGAGAGACCCAGTACTTC
cdr3_aa: CASSFRETQYF

j_call: TRBJ1-3
clone_size: -
v_call: TRBV25-1
d_call: -
cdr3_nt: TGTGCCAGCAGCAGGGAGGCCTCTGGAAACACCATATATTTT
cdr3_aa: CASSREASGNTIYF

j_call: TRBJ2-1
clone_size: -
v_call: TRBV2
d_call: -
cdr3_nt: TGTGCCAGCCTGTACAATGAGCAGTTCTTC
cdr3_aa: CASLYNEQFF

j_call: TRBJ1-2
clone_size: -
v_call: TRBV14
d_call: TRBD1
cdr3_nt: TGTGCCAGCAGCCAAGTGGCAGGGGGCCACGGAGTCTATGGCTACACCTTC
cdr3_aa: CASSQVAGGHGVYGYTF

j_call: TRBJ2-7
clone_size: few
v_call: TRBV7-6
d_call: -
cdr3_nt: TGTGCCAGCAGCGGAACCGGGGCCTCCGAGCAGTACTTC
cdr3_aa: CASSGTGASEQYF

j_call: TRBJ2-3
clone_size: once
v_call: TRBV7-9
d_call: -
cdr3_nt: TGTGCCAGCAGCCCCCAGAACACAGATACGCAGTATTTT
cdr3_aa: CASSPQNTDTQYF

j_call: TRBJ1-1
clone_size: -
v_call: TRBV9
d_call: -
cdr3_nt: TGTGCCAGCAGCACGCGCATCTTT
cdr3_aa: CASSTRIF

j_call: TRBJ1-2
clone_size: -
v_call: TRBV5-6
d_call: -
cdr3_nt: TGTGCCAGCAGCCCCGGACCCGCAGGTGGGAACTATGGCTACACCTTC
cdr3_aa: CASSPGPAGGNYGYTF

j_call: TRBJ2-1
clone_size: -
v_call: TRBV14
d_call: -
cdr3_nt: TGTGCCAGCAGCCAATACGGCAATGAGCGGTTCTTC
cdr3_aa: CASSQYGNERFF

j_call: TRBJ2-7
clone_size: few
v_call: TRBV5-1
d_call: TRBD1
cdr3_nt: TGCGCCAGCAGCCCCTACGGACAGGCTGAGTACGAGCAGTACTTC
cdr3_aa: CASSPYGQAEYEQYF

j_call: TRBJ2-7
clone_size: -
v_call: TRBV29-1
d_call: -
cdr3_nt: TGCAGCGTTTCCTCGGGGGACAACTCCTACGAGCAGTACTTC
cdr3_aa: CSVSSGDNSYEQYF

j_call: TRBJ2-2
clone_size: few
v_call: TRBV29-1
d_call: TRBD2
cdr3_nt: TGCAGCGTTGAAGGAGCGGGGGACACCGGGGAGCTGTTTTTT
cdr3_aa: CSVEGAGDTGELFF

j_call: TRBJ1-2
clone_size: -
v_call: TRBV4-1
d_call: -
cdr3_nt: TGCGCCAGCAGCCAAGATCCTATGCTCTACACCTTC
cdr3_aa: CASSQDPMLYTF

j_call: TRBJ1-1
clone_size: -
v_call: TRBV7-3
d_call: -
cdr3_nt: TGTGCCAGCTCCAACTCGAACACTGAAGCTTTCTTT
cdr3_aa: CASSNSNTEAFF

j_call: TRBJ2-2
clone_size: few
v_call: TRBV2
d_call: TRBD2
cdr3_nt: TGTGCCACCATAACAGGCCGGGGGGCCGGGGAGCTGTTTTTT
cdr3_aa: CATITGRGAGELFF

j_call: TRBJ2-2
clone_size: -
v_call: TRBV7-9
d_call: -
cdr3_nt: TGTGCCAGCAGCCCTAGTGGGTCGGGGGAGCTGTTTTTT
cdr3_aa: CASSPSGSGELFF

j_call: TRBJ2-5
clone_size: -
v_call: TRBV6-5
d_call: TRBD2
cdr3_nt: TGTGCCAGCAGGCAACTAGCGGGGCCGCAAGAGACCCAGTACTTC
cdr3_aa: CASRQLAGPQETQYF

j_call: TRBJ2-3
clone_size: -
v_call: TRBV2
d_call: -
cdr3_nt: TGTGCCAGCAGTGGAAAGGCGCAGTATTTT
cdr3_aa: CASSGKAQYF

j_call: TRBJ1-5
clone_size: few
v_call: TRBV2
d_call: -
cdr3_nt: TGTGCCAGCAGGCAGCTCAATCAGCCCCAGCATTTT
cdr3_aa: CASRQLNQPQHF

j_call: TRBJ2-7
clone_size: -
v_call: TRBV7-6
d_call: -
cdr3_nt: TGTGCCAGCAGCTCGGGGGAGACATACGAGCAGTACTTC
cdr3_aa: CASSSGETYEQYF